This T cell receptor (beta chain) was documented in a study of cytomegalovirus exposure and HLA in healthy donors. Germline V gene lookup returns CDR1 SGHTA and CDR2 FQGNSA. The V and J ends lost 2 bases and 5 bases respectively, with 12 bases between them. The CDR3 totals 14 residues. PCR amplification relied on 60 Vbeta primers (plus 13 Jbeta primers). The assay was immunoSEQ multiplex PCR, and TCRdb's table has in-frame clones only and misses some. The sample yields tens of thousands of clones, 82% seen once. On this clone itself: Its antigen remains unknown.

Despite likely unrecorded immune exposures, the donors were nominally healthy at the time of sampling. The study, taken as a whole, reports: In all likelihood, a cluster of highly shared sequence variants was a sequencing artifact. TCR beta chains numbering more than 150 were designated cytomegalovirus-associated. Trimming of TCR beta V- and J-genes showed a link, identified in a later analysis, to a missense DCLRE1C variant.

V is TRBV7-2 and J is TRBJ2-5, with D possibly being TRBD2 (7 bases). The receptor's source is a man aged 50-60 years in good health and CMV-seronegative. Sequencing was carried out using PBMCs. The CDR3 loop reads CASSLPGGHETQYF. DNA for the CDR3: TGTGCCAGCAGCTTACCCGGGGGGCATGAGACCCAGTACTTC.